This T cell receptor beta chain was sequenced during a study of blood T cell repertoires in COVID-19. On the study more broadly: COVID-19 samples from acute and convalescent phases originated in the United States, Italy and Spain.

Participants, 18 to 89 years old, spanned under 25 US areas. Cohort allocation depended upon clinical history that participants reported. Germline V gene sequence: CDR1 SGHRS, CDR2 YFSETQ. V trimming: 8 bases; J trimming: 5 bases; junction bases outside the gene matches: 6. CDR3 length: 13 residues. The repertoire was sequenced with immunoSEQ multiplex PCR; TCRdb's copy has only in-frame clones and lacks some. Of some 300,000 clones listed, about 88% are singletons. Sequencing was done on a sample of PBMCs or T cells enriched from blood (not recorded which). The chain recombines TRBV5-1 with TRBJ2-1, with 8 bases lining up with TRBD1. This receptor was identified in a woman in her 30s who had recovered from COVID-19. The DNA of the CDR3 is TGCGCCAGTGACAGGGGAGGCCACAATGAGCAGTTCTTC. This gives the protein CASDRGGHNEQFF.